The TCR beta chain described here comes from a study of PD-L1 blockade in urothelial cancer. Background on the study: Intravenous atezolizumab, 1,200 mg every 3 weeks, was begun by patients in the mid-2010s. Analyzed time points were 3 weeks (second dose) and 6 weeks after therapy began. A median blood sample held 141,255 T cells and about 78,000 unique TCRs.

Described time point: pretreatment peripheral blood. TCRdb keeps only in-frame clones here, not all; method: immunoSEQ multiplex PCR. The data show around 130,000 clones, roughly 80% seen once. The germline gives CDR1 SNHLY, CDR2 FYNNEI. The CDR3 is 13 residues long. The germline V and J ends were trimmed by 6 bases and 1 base, with 7 bases remaining between them. Study-level points and caveats: Patients with below-median pretreatment blood clonality survived longer.

About this clone itself: What it binds is not known. The identical CDR3 is also encoded by other nucleotide sequences in the sample.

J is TRBJ1-5 and V is TRBV2, with D unclear. The sample was PBMCs, taken around atezolizumab (anti-PD-L1) treatment. The source is a man between 45 and 60 years old with urothelial cancer. In DNA, the CDR3 is TGTGCCAGCAGGGGCTTGAGCAATCAGCCCCAGCATTTT. Translating gives CASRGLSNQPQHF.